The source of this T cell receptor (beta chain) is a study of blood T cell repertoires in COVID-19. Sequencing used immunoSEQ multiplex PCR; TCRdb keeps in-frame clones, though not all of them. The sample contains roughly 330,000 clones, around four fifths of which appear only once. Trimming took 5 bases from V and 4 from J; bases not matched to a gene: 7. Germline V gene sequence: CDR1 MNHEY, CDR2 SVGAGI. CDR3 length equals 15 residues. The sequence was obtained from a woman in her forties or fifties with acute or convalescent COVID-19. The chain is built from TRBV6-5 and TRBJ2-1; 8 bases match TRBD2. The sequencing sample was made of peripheral blood. CDR3 nucleotide sequence: TGTGCCAGCAGTCTGACGGGGGGGGAGTACAATGAGCAGTTCTTC. Its translation: CASSLTGGEYNEQFF.